This record looks at one T cell receptor (beta chain) sequence and its context. Its antigen is not known. This entry comes from a study of cytomegalovirus exposure and HLA in healthy donors. Study-wide findings and caveats: With further analysis later on, most CMV-associated TCR beta chains appeared HLA-restricted. There were a few CMV-associated chains whose specificity for CMV antigens was confirmed in vitro.

PCR was performed using 60 Vbeta and 13 Jbeta primers. Generated by immunoSEQ multiplex PCR, the TCRdb table keeps only in-frame clones and is missing some. The repertoire holds about 93,000 clones, with about 79% as singletons. The ends were cut back, 9 bases at V and 3 bases at J, with 15 bases in the middle. The CDR3 contains 13 residues. Germline CDR1 reads SNHLY; CDR2 reads FYNNEI. The source is a man between 45 and 60 years old in good health and CMV-seronegative. The J gene is TRBJ2-7, the V gene TRBV2; TRBD1 is a possible D gene (6 bases). Source material: PBMCs. CDR3 loop: CASDPGQNYEQYF. DNA for the CDR3: TGTGCCAGTGATCCGGGACAAAACTACGAGCAGTACTTC.